This T cell receptor (beta chain) was recovered during a study of blood T cell repertoires in COVID-19. About the study: Samples came from the United States, Italy and Spain, spanning acute and convalescent COVID-19.

TCRdb's copy holds only in-frame clones and misses some; the assay was immunoSEQ multiplex PCR. In the table there are approximately 240,000 clones, about four fifths of which are singletons. V gave up 5 bases and J gave up 5 bases; unmatched junction bases: 7. This CDR3 region has 14 residues. Germline V gene sequence: CDR1 SGHVS, CDR2 FQNEAQ. The receptor was derived from an older woman with acute or convalescent COVID-19. The sequencing sample was made of peripheral blood. The rearrangement uses TRBV7-8 and TRBJ1-1; 8 bases are a match to TRBD1. The CDR3 region has the DNA TGTGCCAGCAGCACGACAGGGGTCGGAACTGAAGCTTTCTTT. Residues: CASSTTGVGTEAFF.